This T cell receptor beta chain was identified in a study of blood T cell repertoires in COVID-19. As handled by the study authors: It was from reference gene primer amplification that nucleated cell counts were estimated. Here immunoSEQ multiplex PCR was the method, and the copy in TCRdb shows in-frame clones only, minus some. Clone size and the V and J calls come from that table; the DNA yielded D and trimming. The table includes approximately 180,000 clones, 65% to 90% detected once. All enrollees were roughly 18 to 100 years old and from about two dozen US areas. Clinical histories supplied by participants themselves formed the basis of cohort assignment. The material sequenced was PBMCs or T cells enriched from blood (not recorded which). The sequence derives from a woman aged 55-70 years with acute COVID-19.

The CDR3 nucleotides read TGTGCCAGCAGCTTGACAGGGGGCGCGAGCACTGAAGCTTTCTTT. This sequence encodes CASSLTGGASTEAFF. J is TRBJ1-1 and V is TRBV11-3, with 10 bases matching TRBD1. V was clipped by 3 bases and J by 4 bases; unmatched bases: 5. The germline V gene has CDR1 SGHNT and CDR2 YENEEA. The CDR3 runs 15 residues.